This T cell receptor beta chain originates from a study of cytomegalovirus exposure and HLA in healthy donors. Study-wide results and limits: Reportedly, diagnosis of cytomegalovirus status by the classifier showed high specificity and sensitivity. Previously analyzed data showed that most TCR beta V segments were productive at a frequency of about 87% or about 30%.

Participants comprised healthy donors of bone marrow. Donors sampled were nominally healthy, though unrecorded immune exposures were likely. The germline CDR1 and CDR2 sequences are SGHTA and FQGNSA. Trimming at V came to 3 bases and at J to 1 base, leaving 2 bases not matched to a gene. This CDR3 region has 14 residues. Comment on this clone: Its antigen remains unknown.

Primers included in the PCR were 60 Vbeta and 13 Jbeta primers. Sequencing used immunoSEQ multiplex PCR; TCRdb keeps in-frame clones, though not all of them. Of some 130,000 clones in the sample, 65% to 85% were seen once. This chain connects TRBV7-2 to TRBJ1-1, with TRBD1 matching over 7 bases. Sequenced sample: PBMCs. This TCR was sampled from a man aged 25 to 40 in good health and CMV-seronegative. Here the CDR3 DNA reads TGTGCCAGCAGCTTCGACAGGGCGAACACTGAAGCTTTCTTT. Its translation: CASSFDRANTEAFF.